This passage covers 8 T cell receptor beta chains from one sample sequenced in a study of T cell responses to AZD1222 COVID-19 vaccine. The data were produced by immunoSEQ multiplex PCR, yet TCRdb's version contains in-frame clones alone and is incomplete. The profile shows 90,000 to 110,000 clones, 88% of them singletons. Sequences were derived from peripheral blood, sampled on day 0 of AZD1222 vaccination. These receptors all come from an adult in good health.

The chain carries TRBV18 and TRBJ2-7; perhaps TRBD2 as D (5 bases). The ends were cut back, 3 bases at V and 5 bases at J, with 8 bases in the middle. The CDR3 has 12 residues. Germline V gene sequence: CDR1 KGHSH, CDR2 LQKENI. CDR3 sequence: CASSPRADEQYF. DNA for the CDR3: TGTGCCAGCTCACCGAGGGCAGACGAGCAGTACTTC.

This rearrangement joins TRBV6-2 or TRBV6-3 to TRBJ2-5, with 14 bases lining up with TRBD2. J gave up 2 bases and V 3 bases, and 8 bases lay outside the gene matches. The CDR3 sequence is 18 residues long. Germline CDR1 is MNHEY and CDR2 is SVGEGT. CDR3 nucleotide sequence: TGTGCCAGCAGTTATGGGACTAGCGGGAGTTGGGGGCAAGAGACCCAGTACTTC. Translation: CASSYGTSGSWGQETQYF.

The gene calls are TRBV10-3 and TRBJ2-7; 7 bases are shared with TRBD2. V was pared by 8 bases and J by 0 bases, with 4 bases of the junction left unmatched. The CDR3 sequence is 13 residues long. The germline V gene has CDR1 ENHRY and CDR2 SYGVKD. This chain's CDR3 is CAIFGEGSYEQYF. Written as DNA, the CDR3 is TGTGCCATCTTTGGGGAGGGCTCCTACGAGCAGTACTTC.

Notes on this clone: Other DNA sequences in the same sample also yield this CDR3. This chain connects TRBV28 to TRBJ1-1; maybe TRBD1 (5 bases). V was clipped by 1 base and J by 1 base, with 10 bases between them. Germline V lookup: CDR1 MDHEN, CDR2 SYDVKM. This CDR3 region has 15 residues. The CDR3 protein is CASSLSQGWNTEAFF. The CDR3 DNA reads as TGTGCCAGCAGTTTATCCCAGGGCTGGAACACTGAAGCTTTCTTT.

This chain joins TRBV2 and TRBJ2-2; no reliable D call. Germline V gene lookup returns CDR1 SNHLY and CDR2 FYNNEI. The CDR3 runs to 13 residues. The V end lost 1 base, the J end lost 6 bases, and 6 bases lay between the germline ends. The CDR3 reads CASSEDGAGELFF. CDR3 bases: TGTGCCAGCAGTGAAGATGGGGCCGGGGAGCTGTTTTTT.

The chain joins TRBV6-5 to TRBJ2-3; the match to TRBD2 covers 8 bases. The CDR3 is 16 residues long. The germline V gene encodes CDR1 MNHEY and CDR2 SVGAGI. After removal of 0 bases from V and 3 bases from J, the junction contained 5 bases not matched to a gene. The CDR3 is CASSYSAGGRTDTQYF. The CDR3 bases are TGTGCCAGCAGTTACTCTGCGGGAGGAAGGACAGATACGCAGTATTTT.

The rearrangement joins TRBV30 to TRBJ1-6; TRBD1 agrees at 10 bases. Trimming at V came to 2 bases and at J to 15 bases, leaving 4 bases not matched to a gene. The CDR3 loop spans 12 amino acids. Germline CDR1 GTSNPN, CDR2 SVGIG (reference sequence). CDR3 in amino acids: CAWSLTGGHLHF. As DNA, the CDR3 is TGTGCCTGGAGTCTGACAGGGGGCCACCTCCACTTT.

The chain joins TRBV7-2 to TRBJ2-5; possible D gene TRBD1, 6 bases. Trimming pared 1 base from V and 0 bases from J, leaving 12 bases between. The CDR3 is 16 residues long. Germline V gives CDR1 SGHTA, CDR2 FQGNSA. The CDR3 DNA reads TGTGCCAGCAGCTTAGTGGGGGCCCAGTACCAAGAGACCCAGTACTTC. It is translated as CASSLVGAQYQETQYF.